The clone carrying this T cell receptor beta chain was detected a few times. No antigen is known for it. One entry per CDR3 protein, called by TCRdb with MiXCR from the 5' RACE reads. The table has about 400,000 distinct CDR3 sequences, 20% to 25% seen once. Per germline, CDR1 SGHRS and CDR2 YFSETQ. V was pared by 4 bases and J by 0 bases, with 5 bases of the junction left unmatched. This CDR3 region has 15 residues. These data are taken from a study of CD8 T cells in ankylosing spondylitis. Notes on the study in general: Matched ankylosing spondylitis synovial fluid reportedly showed significant enrichment of disease-linked clones. With a CD8+ phenotype, disease-linked clones were relatively rare in peripheral blood.

Sequenced: blood, either unsorted or a sorted T cell fraction (not recorded which). J is TRBJ2-3 and V is TRBV5-1; 7 nucleotides match TRBD1. This receptor was taken from a male donor with ankylosing spondylitis or in good health (not recorded which). In DNA form, the CDR3 reads TGCGCCAGCAGCCCCGGGACAGAGAGCACAGATACGCAGTATTTT. Translated: CASSPGTESTDTQYF.